This TCR beta chain was identified in a study of shared clonotypes between healthy human individuals (dated by TCRdb to 2020 to 2021). Background on the whole study: The cohort included a few men and a couple of women between 18 and 49 years of age. For each donor, three plates each were used for CD4 naive and CD4 memory, two plates were used for CD8 naive, and one plate was used for CD8 memory. To estimate repertoire size and how much clonotype sharing occurs between individuals, the study deeply sequenced the blood TCR repertoires of about five healthy adults. To increase sequencing depth and limit assay-specific biases, different laboratories used diverse techniques to prepare libraries and sequence TCR repertoires. Per donor, leukapheresis produced somewhere between about 0.85 and 10 billion PBMCs.

The research as a whole found: Higher generation probabilities were observed for clonotypes shared by all four sorted-subset donors than for non-shared clonotypes. Sharing across a few donors was observed for about 5% of naive CD4, over 3% of naive CD8, 2% to 2.5% of memory CD4, and roughly 0.43% of memory CD8 clonotypes. Larger estimated clonotype richness was generally found for naive subsets than for memory subsets. Even with the large sequencing depth, rarefaction of the sorted-subset datasets indicated that sequencing was incomplete. Because the study included only a small number of donors, the genetic and exposure-history diversity represented was limited. Only blood was sampled, and tissue TCR repertoires likely differ from those in blood. Pairwise subsampling led to the expectation that sequencing depth would affect the degree of clonotype sharing among donors.

In the case of this clone: Its antigen is unknown. No much larger clone is present one base from it, and per-base qualities are unavailable.

CD8 naive samples were CD45RO-negative cells positively selected for CCR7, giving a CD45RA+CCR7+ population that excluded TemRA cells. The donors were healthy, HIV-negative adults who had no recently reported acute infections or vaccinations. Every donor was a Caucasian adult residing in Nashville, Tennessee, USA. After blood collection by leukapheresis, PBMCs were isolated using Ficoll-Histopaque density gradient centrifugation and then cryopreserved in the vapor phase of liquid nitrogen. Analytical flow cytometry was used to check the purity and quantity of each magnetically sorted T cell population. Genomic DNA was isolated from every sorted fraction and measured by UV absorbance on a Nanodrop 2000c. Between the V and J ends, shortened by 1 base and 6 bases respectively, the junction contains 16 bases. The CDR3 goes from the cysteine to the phenylalanine over 16 residues. Here the CDR3 DNA is all that survives: 48 bases in frame from base 1. CDR1 and CDR2 (SGHVS, FNYEAQ) derive from the germline V gene.

Using the deep immunoSEQ assay, multiplex PCR amplified TCR CDR3 regions from genomic DNA. Extracted genomic DNA from each cell subset was spread evenly across all wells of several immunoSEQ 96-well plates, with each plate serving as a replicate. For sorted subsets, each replicate PCR was loaded with 200 ng genomic DNA, equivalent to 30,000 or so T cell genomes. Purified libraries were quantified with a Qubit 3.0 fluorometer, sized on a Bioanalyzer 2100, and re-quantified with the KAPA Library Quantification kit. Every immunoSEQ 96-well plate was sequenced on a separate single-read 150-cycle Illumina NextSeq 550 flow cell. Per the original workflow: The immunoSEQ output contained only junctional sequences without quality scores, so filtering could not match that applied to full-length reads. To assign V/J genes and CDR3, sequences were annotated against IMGT germline references using PyIR, a Python wrapper for IgBLAST v1.9. Reads with weak V/J assignments (E-value above 1e-6), missing CDR3, stop codons, out-of-frame junctions, or ambiguous translated residues were removed. V3J clonotypes were defined as sequences sharing an identical inferred V gene, J gene, and CDR3 amino acid sequence. The percentage overlap between two repertoires was calculated by dividing the number of shared unique clonotypes by the size of the smaller repertoire. Three approaches were used to assess repertoire richness: RTK rarefaction, the Chao1 estimator, and Recon v2.1 estimates of unobserved clonotypes. OLGA was used to compute generation probabilities for all TCRbeta clonotypes that the gDNA method yielded from a few donors. TCRdb stores this immuneACCESS table with in-frame sequences only. Part of the clones is absent; in the studies checked, under half of the shortfall reflects unresolved V genes, and no reason is known for the rest. The DNA gave D and trimming, while V, J and clone size come from that table. The sample table shows around 1.9 million clones, and roughly 91% are seen once. The top ten clones comprise 1.7% of the sample.

The sequencing input was naive CD8+ T cells from PBMCs. This specimen's cell subset or site label, interpreted: CD45RA+CCR7+. The rearranged chain carries TRBV7-6 and TRBJ2-1, with TRBD2 tentatively as D gene (6 bases match). The source is a man between 18 and 35 years old in good health. Some clones in this sample may be carry-over from other donors' samples. CDR3 reads: CASSLGTRLVGNEQFF. DNA sequence: TGTGCCAGCAGCTTAGGTACGCGACTAGTGGGCAATGAGCAGTTCTTC.